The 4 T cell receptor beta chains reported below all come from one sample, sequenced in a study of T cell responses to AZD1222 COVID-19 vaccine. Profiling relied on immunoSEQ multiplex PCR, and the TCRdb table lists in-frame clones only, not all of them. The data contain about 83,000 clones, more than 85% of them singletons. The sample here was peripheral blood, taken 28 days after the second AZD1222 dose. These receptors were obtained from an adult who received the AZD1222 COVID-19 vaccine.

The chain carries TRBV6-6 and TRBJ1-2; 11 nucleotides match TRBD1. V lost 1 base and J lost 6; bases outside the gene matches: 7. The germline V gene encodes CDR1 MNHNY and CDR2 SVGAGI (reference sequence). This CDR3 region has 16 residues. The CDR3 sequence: CASSYLWGQGDDGYTF. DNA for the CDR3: TGTGCCAGCAGTTACTTATGGGGACAGGGGGATGATGGCTACACCTTC.

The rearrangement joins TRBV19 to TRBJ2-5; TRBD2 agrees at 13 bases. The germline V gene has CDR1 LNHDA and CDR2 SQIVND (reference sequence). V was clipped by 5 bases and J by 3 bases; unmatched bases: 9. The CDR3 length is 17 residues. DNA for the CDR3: TGTGCCAGTAGTCCCATCGGACTAGCGGGAGCCAAAGAGACCCAGTACTTC. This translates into CASSPIGLAGAKETQYF.

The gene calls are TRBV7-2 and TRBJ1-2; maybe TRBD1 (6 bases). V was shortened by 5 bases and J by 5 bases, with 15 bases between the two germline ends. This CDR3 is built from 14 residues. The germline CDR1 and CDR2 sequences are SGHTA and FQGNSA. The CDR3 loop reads CASSQQGDLYGYTF. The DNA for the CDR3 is TGTGCCAGCAGCCAACAGGGTGACTTGTATGGCTACACCTTC.

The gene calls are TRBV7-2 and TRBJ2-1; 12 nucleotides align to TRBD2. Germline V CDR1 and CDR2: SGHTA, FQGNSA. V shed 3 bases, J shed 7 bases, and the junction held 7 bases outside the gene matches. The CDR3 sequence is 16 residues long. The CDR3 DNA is TGTGCCAGCAGCTTCATACCGACTAGCGGGAGAAATGAGCAGTTCTTC. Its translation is CASSFIPTSGRNEQFF.